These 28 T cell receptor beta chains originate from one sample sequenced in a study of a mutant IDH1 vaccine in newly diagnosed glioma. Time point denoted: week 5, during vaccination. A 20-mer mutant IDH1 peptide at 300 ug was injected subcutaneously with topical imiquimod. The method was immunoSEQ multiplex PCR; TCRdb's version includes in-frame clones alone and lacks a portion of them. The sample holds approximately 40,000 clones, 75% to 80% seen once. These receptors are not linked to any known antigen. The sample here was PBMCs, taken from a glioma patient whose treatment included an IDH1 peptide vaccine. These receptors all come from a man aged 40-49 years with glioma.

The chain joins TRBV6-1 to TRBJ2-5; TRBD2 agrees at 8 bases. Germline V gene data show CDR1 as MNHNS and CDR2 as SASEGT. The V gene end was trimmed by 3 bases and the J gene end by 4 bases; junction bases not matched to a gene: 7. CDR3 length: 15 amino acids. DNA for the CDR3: TGTGCCAGCAGTGAGGTAGCGGGGAGTGGAGAGACCCAGTACTTC. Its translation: CASSEVAGSGETQYF.

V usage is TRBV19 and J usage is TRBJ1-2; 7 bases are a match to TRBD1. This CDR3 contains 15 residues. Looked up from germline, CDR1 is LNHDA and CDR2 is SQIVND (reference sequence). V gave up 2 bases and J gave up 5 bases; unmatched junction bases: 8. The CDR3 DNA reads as TGTGCCAGTAGTATATCTCGGGGACAGCCATATGGCTACACCTTC. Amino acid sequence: CASSISRGQPYGYTF.

The CDR3 nucleotides read TGTGCCAGCAGCTGGCCCACAGATACGCAGTATTTT. This codes for CASSWPTDTQYF. The rearrangement links TRBV7-9 to TRBJ2-3; D remains ambiguous. V lost 4 bases to trimming and J lost 2 bases, with 4 bases between them. Germline assignment: CDR1 SEHNR and CDR2 FQNEAQ (reference sequence). The CDR3 extends over 12 amino acids.

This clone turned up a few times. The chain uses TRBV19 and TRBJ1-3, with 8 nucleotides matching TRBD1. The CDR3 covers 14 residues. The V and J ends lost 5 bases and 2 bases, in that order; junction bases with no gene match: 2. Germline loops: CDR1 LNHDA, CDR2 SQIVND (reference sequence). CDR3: CASSLTGAGNTIYF. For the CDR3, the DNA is TGTGCCAGTAGTTTGACAGGGGCTGGAAACACCATATATTTT.

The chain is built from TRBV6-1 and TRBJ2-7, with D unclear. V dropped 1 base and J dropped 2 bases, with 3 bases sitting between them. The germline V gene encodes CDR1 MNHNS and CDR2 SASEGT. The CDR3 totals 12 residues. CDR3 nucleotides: TGTGCCAGCAGTGAAGACCCCTACGAGCAGTACTTC. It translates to CASSEDPYEQYF.

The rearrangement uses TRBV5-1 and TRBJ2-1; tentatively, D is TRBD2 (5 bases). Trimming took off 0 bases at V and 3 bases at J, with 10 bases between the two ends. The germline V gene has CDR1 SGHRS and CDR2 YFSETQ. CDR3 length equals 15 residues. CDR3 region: CASSLEPGIYNEQFF. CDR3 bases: TGCGCCAGCAGCTTGGAACCGGGGATCTACAATGAGCAGTTCTTC.

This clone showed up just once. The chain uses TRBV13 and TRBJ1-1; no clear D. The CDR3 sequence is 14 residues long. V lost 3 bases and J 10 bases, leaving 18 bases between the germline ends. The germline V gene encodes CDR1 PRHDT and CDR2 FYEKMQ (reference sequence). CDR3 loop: CASSLFSQAIGAFF. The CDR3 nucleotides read TGTGCCAGCAGCTTGTTCTCCCAGGCGATCGGAGCTTTCTTT.

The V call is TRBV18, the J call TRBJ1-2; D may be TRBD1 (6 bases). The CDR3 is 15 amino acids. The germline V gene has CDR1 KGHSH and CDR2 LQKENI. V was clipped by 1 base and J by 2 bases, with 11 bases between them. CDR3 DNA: TGTGCCAGCTCACCACGGGGGGGCTCGAACTATGGCTACACCTTC. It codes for CASSPRGGSNYGYTF. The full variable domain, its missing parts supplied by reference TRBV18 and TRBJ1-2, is NAGVMQNPRHLVRRRGQEARLRCSPMKGHSHVYWYRQLPEEGLKFMVYLQKENIIDESGMPKERFSAEFPKEGPSILRIQQVVRGDSAAYFCASSPRGGSNYGYTFGSGTRLTVV.

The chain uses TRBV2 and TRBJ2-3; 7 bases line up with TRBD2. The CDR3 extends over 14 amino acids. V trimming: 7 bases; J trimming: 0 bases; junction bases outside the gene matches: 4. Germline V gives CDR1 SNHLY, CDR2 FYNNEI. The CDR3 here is CASTYGGSTDTQYF. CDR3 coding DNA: TGTGCCAGCACTTACGGGGGGAGCACAGATACGCAGTATTTT.

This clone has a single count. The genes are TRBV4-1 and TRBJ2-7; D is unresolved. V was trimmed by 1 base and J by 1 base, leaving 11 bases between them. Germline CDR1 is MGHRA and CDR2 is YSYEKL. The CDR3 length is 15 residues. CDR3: CASSQGPGRSYEQYF. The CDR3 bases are TGCGCCAGCAGCCAAGGTCCAGGAAGATCCTACGAGCAGTACTTC.

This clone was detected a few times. This CDR3 is CASSRTGNTIYF. The CDR3 nucleotides are TGTGCCAGCAGCCGGACGGGAAACACCATATATTTT. The chain is built from TRBV2 and TRBJ1-3, with D hard to call. Per the germline V gene, CDR1 is SNHLY and CDR2 is FYNNEI. This CDR3 is 12 amino acids long. V shed 6 bases and J shed 4 bases, with 7 bases lying between them.

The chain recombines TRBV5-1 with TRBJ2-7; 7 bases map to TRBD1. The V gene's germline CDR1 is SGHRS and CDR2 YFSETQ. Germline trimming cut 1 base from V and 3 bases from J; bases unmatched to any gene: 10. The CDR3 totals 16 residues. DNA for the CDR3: TGCGCCAGCAGCTTGAGTTCCTCTTCAGGGGGCTACGAGCAGTACTTC. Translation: CASSLSSSSGGYEQYF.

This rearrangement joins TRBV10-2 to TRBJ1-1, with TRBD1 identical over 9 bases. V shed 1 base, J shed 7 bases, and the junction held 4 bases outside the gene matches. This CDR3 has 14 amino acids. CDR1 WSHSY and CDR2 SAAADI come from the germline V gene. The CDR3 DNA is TGCGCCAGCAGTGAGTGGACAGGGGTCGGTGAAGCTTTCTTT. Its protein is CASSEWTGVGEAFF.

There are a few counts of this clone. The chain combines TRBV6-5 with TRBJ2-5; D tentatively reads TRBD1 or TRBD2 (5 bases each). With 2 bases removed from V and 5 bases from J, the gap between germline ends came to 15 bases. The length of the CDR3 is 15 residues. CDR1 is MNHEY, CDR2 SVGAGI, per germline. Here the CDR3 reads CASSYGTARSETQYF. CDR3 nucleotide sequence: TGTGCCAGCAGTTACGGGACGGCCCGGTCCGAGACCCAGTACTTC.

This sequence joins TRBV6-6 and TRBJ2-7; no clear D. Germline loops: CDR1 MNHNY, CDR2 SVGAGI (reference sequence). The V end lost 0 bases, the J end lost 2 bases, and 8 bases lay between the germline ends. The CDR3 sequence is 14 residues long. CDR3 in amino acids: CASSYSKDTYEQYF. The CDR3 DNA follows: TGTGCCAGCAGTTACTCGAAAGACACCTACGAGCAGTACTTC.

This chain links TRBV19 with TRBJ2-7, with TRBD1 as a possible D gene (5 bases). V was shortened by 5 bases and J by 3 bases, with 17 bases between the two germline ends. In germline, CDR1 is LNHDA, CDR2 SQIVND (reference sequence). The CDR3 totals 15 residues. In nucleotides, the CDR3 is TGTGCCAGTAGTGTCCGATCCCAGGGTAGCTACGAGCAGTACTTC. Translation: CASSVRSQGSYEQYF.

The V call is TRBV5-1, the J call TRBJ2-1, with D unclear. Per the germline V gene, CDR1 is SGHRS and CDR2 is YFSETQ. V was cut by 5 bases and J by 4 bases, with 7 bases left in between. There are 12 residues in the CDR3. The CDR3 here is CASSAEYNEQFF. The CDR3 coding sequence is TGCGCCAGCAGTGCAGAATACAATGAGCAGTTCTTC.

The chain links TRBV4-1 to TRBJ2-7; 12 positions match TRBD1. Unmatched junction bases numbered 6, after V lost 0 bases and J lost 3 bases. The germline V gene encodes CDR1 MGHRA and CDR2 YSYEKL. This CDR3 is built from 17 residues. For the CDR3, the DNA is TGCGCCAGCAGCCAAGATGGGGGGACAGGGGGCCACTACGAGCAGTACTTC. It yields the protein CASSQDGGTGGHYEQYF.

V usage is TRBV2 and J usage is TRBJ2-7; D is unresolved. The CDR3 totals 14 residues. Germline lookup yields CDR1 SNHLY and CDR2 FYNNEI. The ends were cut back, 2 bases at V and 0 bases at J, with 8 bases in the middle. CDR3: CASSERRNSYEQYF. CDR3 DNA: TGTGCCAGCAGTGAAAGGCGCAACTCCTACGAGCAGTACTTC.

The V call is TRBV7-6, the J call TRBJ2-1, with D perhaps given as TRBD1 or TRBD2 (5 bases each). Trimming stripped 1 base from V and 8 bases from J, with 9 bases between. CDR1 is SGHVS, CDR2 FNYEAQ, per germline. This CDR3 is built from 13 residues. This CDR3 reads CASSLDRGDEQFF. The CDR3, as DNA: TGTGCCAGCAGCTTAGACCGAGGGGATGAGCAGTTCTTC.

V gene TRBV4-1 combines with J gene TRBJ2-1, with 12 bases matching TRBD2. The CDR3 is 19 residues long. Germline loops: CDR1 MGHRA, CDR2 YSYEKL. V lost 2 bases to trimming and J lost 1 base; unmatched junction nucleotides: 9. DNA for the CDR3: TGCGCCAGCAGCCAACGGACTAGCGGGGACTTCAGTTCCTACAATGAGCAGTTCTTC. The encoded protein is CASSQRTSGDFSSYNEQFF.

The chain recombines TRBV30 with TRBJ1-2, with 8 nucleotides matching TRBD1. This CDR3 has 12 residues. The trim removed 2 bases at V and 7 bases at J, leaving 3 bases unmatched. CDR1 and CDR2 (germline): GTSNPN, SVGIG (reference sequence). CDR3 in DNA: TGTGCCTGGAGTCTGGGACAGGTTGGCTACACCTTC. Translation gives CAWSLGQVGYTF.

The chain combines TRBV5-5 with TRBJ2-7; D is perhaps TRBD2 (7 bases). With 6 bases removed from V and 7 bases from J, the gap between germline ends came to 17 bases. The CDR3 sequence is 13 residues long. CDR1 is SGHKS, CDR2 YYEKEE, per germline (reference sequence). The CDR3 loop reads CASTQRGAGEQYF. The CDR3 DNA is TGTGCCAGCACGCAACGGGGGGCGGGTGAGCAGTACTTC.

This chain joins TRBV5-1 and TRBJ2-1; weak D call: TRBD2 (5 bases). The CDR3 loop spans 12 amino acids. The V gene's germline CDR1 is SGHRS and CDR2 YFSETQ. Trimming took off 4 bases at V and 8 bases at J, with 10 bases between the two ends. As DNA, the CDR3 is TGCGCCAGCAGCCCCCCCGGGGATGAGCAGTTCTTC. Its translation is CASSPPGDEQFF.

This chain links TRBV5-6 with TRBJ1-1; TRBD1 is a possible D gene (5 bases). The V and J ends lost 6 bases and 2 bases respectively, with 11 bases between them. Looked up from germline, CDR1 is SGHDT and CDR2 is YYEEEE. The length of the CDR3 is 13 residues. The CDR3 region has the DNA TGTGCCAGCACCGTAGGGGCTAACACTGAAGCTTTCTTT. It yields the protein CASTVGANTEAFF.

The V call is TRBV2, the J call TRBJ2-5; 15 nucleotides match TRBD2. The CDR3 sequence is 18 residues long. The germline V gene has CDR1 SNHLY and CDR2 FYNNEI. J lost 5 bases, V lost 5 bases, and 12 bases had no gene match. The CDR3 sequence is CASSYGGLAGGPYETQYF. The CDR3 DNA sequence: TGTGCCAGCAGTTACGGAGGACTAGCGGGGGGGCCCTACGAGACCCAGTACTTC.

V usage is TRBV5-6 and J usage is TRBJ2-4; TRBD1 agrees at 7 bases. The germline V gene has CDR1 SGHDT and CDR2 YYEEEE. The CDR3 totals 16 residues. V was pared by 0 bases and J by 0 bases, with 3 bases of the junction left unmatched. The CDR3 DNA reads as TGTGCCAGCAGCTTGGTGGGACAGAAAGCCAAAAACATTCAGTACTTC. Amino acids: CASSLVGQKAKNIQYF.

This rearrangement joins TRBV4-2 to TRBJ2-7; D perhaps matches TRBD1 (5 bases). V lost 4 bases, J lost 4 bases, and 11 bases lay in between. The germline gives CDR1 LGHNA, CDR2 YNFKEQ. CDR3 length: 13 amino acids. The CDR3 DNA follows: TGTGCCAGCAGCCGTGAGCAGGGTTACGAGCAGTACTTC. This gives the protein CASSREQGYEQYF.